This T cell receptor beta chain was captured by sequencing in a study of cytomegalovirus exposure and HLA in healthy donors (dated by TCRdb to about 2017). The study in broad terms: In an earlier analysis of under 750 of the donors, less than 350 Gb of sequence data and 100 million or so unique TCR beta sequences from 150 million to 200 million T cells were reported. In a later analysis, previously published TCR beta repertoires from several hundred donors were re-analyzed and high-resolution HLA genotyping was added so that TCR occurrence patterns could be studied. Donor age, sex, ethnicity and CMV serostatus were compiled alongside the repertoire data. All discovery cohort repertoires had been generated using a single sequencing platform. On average, about 200,000 unique TCR beta nucleotide sequences were sequenced per donor among some 430 genotyped donors of the cohort, with 15% to 20% of those sequences being non-productive. HLA typing included class I and class II loci at four-digit resolution. The study combined high-throughput TCR immunosequencing, statistical association of individual TCRs with disease status, and machine learning to predict cytomegalovirus infection status. Using immunosequencing, the study profiled T cell repertoires from 550 to 750 subjects and related those repertoires to cytomegalovirus serostatus. Roughly 5 DR-DQ haplotypes were handled as single units for association and clustering because linkage in the cohort was strong. In an earlier analysis of a few hundred of the donors, high-throughput TCR beta sequencing was used to judge whether each TCR beta V gene segment behaved as functional or pseudogenic. The study aimed to test whether cataloging public T cell receptors could reveal signatures of past pathogen exposure. About 280 gigabases of sequencing data and some 85 million unique TCR sequences were included in an early release covering several hundred HLA-typed donors. In addition to the first cohort of 666 subjects, a separate validation cohort of some 120 different subjects was used. Typing coverage varied by locus: 629-630 donors for A, B, C, DRB1 and DQB1; 500 to 550 for DQA1; nearly 610 for DPA1; 450 to 480 for DPB1. In the later analysis, no new phenotypic data were used to find candidate immune exposures; instead, reliance was placed on TCR beta sequences and their occurrence across donors. A later genetic analysis took genome-wide SNP genotypes for about three fifths of the roughly 700 donors and used that subset as a discovery cohort. Of the roughly 400 genotyped donors, 65% to 90% fell in the genetic ancestry cluster associated with self-reported Caucasian donors. The research as a whole found: In this cohort, only TCR beta chains were sequenced, and detectable features were limited by the absence of alpha or paired-chain data. The 87-base-pair reads could not distinguish some IMGT-functional V segments, including TRBV6-2 and TRBV6-3, so those segments were excluded. In vitro tests confirmed that three of the cytomegalovirus-associated TCR beta chains recognize cytomegalovirus antigens. In an earlier analysis of around 600 of the donors, most TCR beta V segments were observed in productive rearrangements about 90% or about 30% of the time, broadly matching IMGT annotations. A group of highly shared sequence variants was considered likely to be a technical artifact of the sequencing pipeline. Specific HLA alleles were associated with around 18,000 TCR beta sequences at a false discovery rate of 0.05 in a later analysis. In a later analysis, the rate of TCR association differed among HLA loci, with DRB1 alleles having the most associated TCRs and HLA-C alleles having the fewest. A further reported finding was that TCR beta sequences accurately predicted the HLA-A and HLA-B alleles for most subjects in the first cohort. Strong co-occurrence of HLA alleles, especially DR and DQ, made assigning TCR associations to individual alleles difficult. CMV serostatus was the only immune exposure information available for the cohort. According to a later analysis, most CMV-associated TCR beta chains appeared to be HLA-restricted, and the HLA associations seemed to be driven largely by CMV exposure. According to the authors, the approach could potentially be generalized to other disease states and immunological phenotypes. Linkage disequilibrium might explain the correlated functional status among segregating V segments, but an unknown experimental factor could not be excluded. HLA typing was unavailable for some donors at each locus, so association tests used only the typed subset. Because counts were too low, approximately 18 rarely observed V segments, including chromosome 9 orphons, were excluded from the earlier analysis of around 590 of the donors. In a later genetic analysis, a missense DCLRE1C variant was associated with V-gene and J-gene trimming of TCR beta chains, and the association was replicated in an independent cohort. While some public TCRs were present in many individuals, most TCR sequences turned up only very rarely across donors. In both the original and validation cohorts, the classifier was reported to diagnose cytomegalovirus status with high specificity and sensitivity. A total of fewer than 200 TCR beta chains were listed by the study as associated with cytomegalovirus. Sequencing depth was assumed to be roughly uniform across donors in the presence/absence analyses, though that assumption may not hold. A later genetic analysis reported fewer N-insertions in productive TCRs among donors in an Asian-associated ancestry cluster than the approximately 700-donor mean. A later analysis found that HLA-associated TCR beta chains were more clonally expanded and had lower generation probabilities than equally common non-associated chains. According to a later analysis, parvovirus B19, influenza, CMV and Epstein-Barr virus appeared linked to several top co-occurrence clusters.

Library preparation used the immunoSEQ multiplex PCR assay. For the multiplex PCR, a mixture combining 60 forward primers for TCR Vbeta segments and 13 reverse primers for TCR Jbeta segments was used. The CDR3 region of rearranged TCR beta genes was amplified from genomic DNA with a multiplex PCR assay. Amplified TCR beta libraries were sequenced as 87-base-pair reads on the Illumina HiSeq System. The source study handled its data this way. A later analysis counted some 74 million unique TCR beta chains across the 666 repertoires, and around 9.9 million of these chains were shared by at least two donors. A nearest-neighbor algorithm error-corrected the raw reads and collapsed the reads into unique sequences, merging closely related sequences to remove PCR and sequencing errors. To assign V, D and J gene segments, CDR3 sequences were aligned to IMGT reference sequences. For a sequence to be retained, a match of at least six nucleotides to both a V gene segment and a J gene segment was required. A rearrangement counted as productive if the CDR3 had no stop codons and remained in frame with V and J, and every other rearrangement counted as non-productive. Following IMGT convention, CDR3 was defined as the stretch from the second conserved V-encoded cysteine up to the conserved J-encoded phenylalanine. The earlier analysis of some 540 of the donors excluded any sequence lacking an unambiguous match to a single V gene segment. An earlier analysis of a few hundred of the donors called V segments functional above 56.7% productive rearrangements and segregating when the between-donor standard deviation exceeded 5%. A statistical classification framework was developed to diagnose cytomegalovirus status using the catalog of TCR beta chain sequences. V and J gene assignment, in a later analysis, came from comparing TCR nucleotide sequences with IMGT/GENE-DB human TR gene sequences. A later analysis assigned CDR3 sequences and most-parsimonious VDJ recombination scenarios with the TCRdist pipeline. In a later analysis, every TCR beta chain was defined by the combination of its CDR3 amino acid sequence and its V-gene family, and reads without a unique V-gene family were dropped. As a way to deal with suspected cross-contamination and a sequencing artifact, a later analysis dropped 450 to 600 nucleotide sequences that were highly shared and had low generation probability. For each public chain, a later analysis derived a clonal expansion index from normalized ranks of inferred template counts within each repertoire. Generation probabilities in a later analysis came from a VDJ recombination model fitted to out-of-frame rearrangements, and those results were checked against IGoR. Hypergeometric tests were used in a later analysis to score TCR-TCR, TCR-HLA and TCR-CMV co-occurrence, with a repertoire-size bias correction applied to the TCR pairs. To estimate false discovery rates, a later analysis permuted the HLA or CMV assignments 20 times. In a later analysis, co-occurring TCRs were grouped using DBSCAN, with TCRdist sequence similarity added in when clustering inside HLA-allele-positive subsets. Co-occurrence clustering excluded repertoires with fewer than 30,000 or more than 120,000 public chains, plus five with anomalous nucleotide sharing. The table comes from immuneACCESS by way of TCRdb, which keeps in-frame sequences with V and J called. Part of the clones is missing from these tables; in studies checked, under half for an unresolved V gene and the rest for unknown reasons. The V and J calls and the clone size are those of that table, but D and trimming were determined from the DNA. Within this sample are roughly 150,000 clones, with more than 60% of them counted one time only. The ten largest clonotypes hold approximately 10% of the sample.

The CDR3 measures 14 amino acids from cysteine to phenylalanine. Just the 42-base CDR3 DNA is kept, in frame starting at base 1. After removal of 5 bases from V and 3 bases from J, the junction retains 4 bases not matched to a gene. CDR1 SGHTA and CDR2 FQGNSA are derived from the germline V gene. The cohort comprised some 680 healthy bone marrow donors. At the time of sampling, every cohort member was nominally healthy, though immune exposures that went unrecorded were likely present. The donor tested CMV seropositive and was one of the 289 seropositive cohort members. Every donor gave a peripheral blood sample, and the peripheral blood mononuclear cells from that sample were used for TCR beta sequencing. Genomic DNA extraction from the blood cell samples was performed with the Qiagen DNeasy Blood Extraction Kit. This clone appeared a few times. Its cognate antigen has yet to be identified. No quality values exist for individual bases; no much larger clone is one base distant.

The TCR was taken from a man aged 18 to 30 in good health and CMV-seropositive. The material sequenced was PBMCs. Rearrangement joined TRBV7-2 to TRBJ2-7, with TRBD2 matching 10 junction bases. The DNA is as follows: TGTGCCAGCAGCCGAGGACTAGCGGTCTACGAGCAGTACTTC. It specifies CASSRGLAVYEQYF.